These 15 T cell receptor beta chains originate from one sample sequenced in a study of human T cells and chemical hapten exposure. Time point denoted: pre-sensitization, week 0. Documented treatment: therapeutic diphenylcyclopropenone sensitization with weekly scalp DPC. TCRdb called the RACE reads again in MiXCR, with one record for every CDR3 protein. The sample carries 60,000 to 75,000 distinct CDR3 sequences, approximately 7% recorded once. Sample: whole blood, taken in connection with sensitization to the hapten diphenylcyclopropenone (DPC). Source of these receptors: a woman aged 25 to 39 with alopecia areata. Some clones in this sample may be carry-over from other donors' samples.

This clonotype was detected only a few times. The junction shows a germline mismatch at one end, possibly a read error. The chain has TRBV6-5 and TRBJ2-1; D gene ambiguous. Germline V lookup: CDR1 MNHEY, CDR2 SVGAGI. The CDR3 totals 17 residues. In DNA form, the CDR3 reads TGTGCCAGCAGCCCCGATGGTGTGGGTAGATCCTCCAATGAGCAGTTCTTC. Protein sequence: CASSPDGVGRSSNEQFF.

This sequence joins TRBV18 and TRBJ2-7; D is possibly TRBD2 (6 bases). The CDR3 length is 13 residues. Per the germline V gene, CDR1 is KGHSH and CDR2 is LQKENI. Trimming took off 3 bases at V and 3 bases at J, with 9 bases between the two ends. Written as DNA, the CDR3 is TGTGCCAGCTCACCGCCGGGAGACTACGAGCAGTACTTC. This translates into CASSPPGDYEQYF.

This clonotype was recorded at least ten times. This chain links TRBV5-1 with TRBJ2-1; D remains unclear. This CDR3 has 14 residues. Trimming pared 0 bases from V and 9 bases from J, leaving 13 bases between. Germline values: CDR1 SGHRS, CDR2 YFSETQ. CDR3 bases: TGCGCCAGCAGCTTGGGGGCCTGGGGAACTGAGCAGTTCTTC. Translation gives CASSLGAWGTEQFF.

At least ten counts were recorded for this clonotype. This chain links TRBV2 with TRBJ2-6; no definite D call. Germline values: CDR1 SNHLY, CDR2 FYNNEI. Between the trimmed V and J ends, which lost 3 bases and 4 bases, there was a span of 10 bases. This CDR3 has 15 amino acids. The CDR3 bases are TGTGCCAGCAGTGAGCTGGCTGTCGGGGCCAACGTCCTGACTTTC. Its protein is CASSELAVGANVLTF. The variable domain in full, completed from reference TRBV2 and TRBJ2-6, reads EPEVTQTPSHQVTQMGQEVILRCVPISNHLYFYWYRQILGQKVEFLVSFYNNEISEKSEIFDDQFSVERPDGSNFTLKIRSTKLEDSAMYFCASSELAVGANVLTFGAGSRLTVL.

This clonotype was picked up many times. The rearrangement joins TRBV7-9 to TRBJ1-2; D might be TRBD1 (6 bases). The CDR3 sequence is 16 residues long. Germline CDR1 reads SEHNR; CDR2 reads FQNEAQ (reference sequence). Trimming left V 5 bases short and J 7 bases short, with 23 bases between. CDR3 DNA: TGTGCCAGCAGCCGGGGGGGTTTTGTCGGGACACTTGGCTACACCTTC. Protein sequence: CASSRGGFVGTLGYTF.

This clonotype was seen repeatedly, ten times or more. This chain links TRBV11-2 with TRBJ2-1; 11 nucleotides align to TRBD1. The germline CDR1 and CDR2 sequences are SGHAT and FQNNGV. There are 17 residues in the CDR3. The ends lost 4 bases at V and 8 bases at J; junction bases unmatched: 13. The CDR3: CASSSPTGTGGWDEQFF. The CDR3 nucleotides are TGTGCCAGCAGCTCCCCGACCGGGACAGGGGGGTGGGATGAGCAGTTCTTC. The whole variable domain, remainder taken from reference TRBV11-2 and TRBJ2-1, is EAGVAQSPRYKIIEKRQSVAFWCNPISGHATLYWYQQILGQGPKLLIQFQNNGVVDDSQLPKDRFSAERLKGVDSTLKIQPAKLEDSAVYLCASSSPTGTGGWDEQFFGPGTRLTVL.

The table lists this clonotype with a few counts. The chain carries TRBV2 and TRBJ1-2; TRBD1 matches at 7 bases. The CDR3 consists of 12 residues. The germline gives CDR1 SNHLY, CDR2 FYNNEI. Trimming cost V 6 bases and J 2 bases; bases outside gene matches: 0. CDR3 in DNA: TGTGCCAGCAGCAGGGGGAACTATGGCTACACCTTC. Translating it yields CASSRGNYGYTF.

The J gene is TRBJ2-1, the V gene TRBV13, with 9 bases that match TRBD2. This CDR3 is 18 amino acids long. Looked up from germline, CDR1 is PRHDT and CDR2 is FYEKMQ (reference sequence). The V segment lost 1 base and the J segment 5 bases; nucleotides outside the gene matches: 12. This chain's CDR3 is CASSLAVGFGGGDNEQFF. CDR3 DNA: TGTGCCAGCAGCTTAGCGGTAGGATTTGGCGGGGGGGACAATGAGCAGTTCTTC.

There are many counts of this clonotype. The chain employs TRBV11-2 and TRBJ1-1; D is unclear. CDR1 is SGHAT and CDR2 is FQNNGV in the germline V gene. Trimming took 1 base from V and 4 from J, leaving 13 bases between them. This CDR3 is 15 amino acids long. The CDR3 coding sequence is TGTGCCAGCAGCTTAGGCCCCGACGGCGGCACTGAAGCTTTCTTT. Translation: CASSLGPDGGTEAFF.

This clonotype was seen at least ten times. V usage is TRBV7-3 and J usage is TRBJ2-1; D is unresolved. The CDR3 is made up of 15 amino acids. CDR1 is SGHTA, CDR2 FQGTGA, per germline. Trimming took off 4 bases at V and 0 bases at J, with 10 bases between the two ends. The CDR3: CASSSSPSSYNEQFF. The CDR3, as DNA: TGTGCCAGCAGCTCTTCCCCGAGCTCCTACAATGAGCAGTTCTTC.

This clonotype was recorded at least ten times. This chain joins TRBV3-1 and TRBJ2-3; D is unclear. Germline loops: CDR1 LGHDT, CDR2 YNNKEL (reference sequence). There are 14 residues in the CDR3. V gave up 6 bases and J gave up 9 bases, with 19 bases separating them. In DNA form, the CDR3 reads TGTGCCAGCAGGTCCCAATCAAGAACCGAAACGCAGTATTTT. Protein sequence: CASRSQSRTETQYF.

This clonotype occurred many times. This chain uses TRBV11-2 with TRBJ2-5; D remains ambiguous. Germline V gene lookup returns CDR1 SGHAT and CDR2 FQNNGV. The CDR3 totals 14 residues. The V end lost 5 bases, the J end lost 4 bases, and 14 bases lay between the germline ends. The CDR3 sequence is CASSPHLLGETQYF. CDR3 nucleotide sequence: TGTGCCAGCAGCCCCCACTTGCTAGGAGAGACCCAGTACTTC.

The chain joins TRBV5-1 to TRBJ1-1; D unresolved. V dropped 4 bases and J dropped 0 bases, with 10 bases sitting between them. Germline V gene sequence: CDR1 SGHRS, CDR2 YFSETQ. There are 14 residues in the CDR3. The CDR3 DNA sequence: TGCGCCAGCAGCCTTATTGATCTGAACACTGAAGCTTTCTTT. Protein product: CASSLIDLNTEAFF. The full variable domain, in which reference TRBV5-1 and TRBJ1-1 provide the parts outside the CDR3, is KAGVTQTPRYLIKTRGQQVTLSCSPISGHRSVSWYQQTPGQGLQFLFEYFSETQRNKGNFPGRFSGRQFSNSRSEMNVSTLELGDSALYLCASSLIDLNTEAFFGQGTRLTVV.

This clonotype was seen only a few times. The CDR3 DNA is TGTGCCAGCAGTCACACCCCTTGGCGGGGGGGGAGATTCAGCTCCTACAATGAGCAGTTCTTC. Protein product: CASSHTPWRGGRFSSYNEQFF. V and J are TRBV6-5 and TRBJ2-1; 9 nucleotides line up with TRBD2. Trimming at V came to 5 bases and at J to 0 bases, leaving 20 bases not matched to a gene. The CDR3 extends over 21 amino acids. Looked up from germline, CDR1 is MNHEY and CDR2 is SVGAGI.

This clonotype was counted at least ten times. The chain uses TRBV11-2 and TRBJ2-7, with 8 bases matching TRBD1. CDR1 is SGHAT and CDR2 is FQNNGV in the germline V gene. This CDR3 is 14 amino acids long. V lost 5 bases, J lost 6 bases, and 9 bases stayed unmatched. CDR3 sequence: CASSRVDRGSEQYF. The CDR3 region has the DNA TGTGCCAGCAGCCGAGTCGACAGGGGAAGCGAGCAGTACTTC.